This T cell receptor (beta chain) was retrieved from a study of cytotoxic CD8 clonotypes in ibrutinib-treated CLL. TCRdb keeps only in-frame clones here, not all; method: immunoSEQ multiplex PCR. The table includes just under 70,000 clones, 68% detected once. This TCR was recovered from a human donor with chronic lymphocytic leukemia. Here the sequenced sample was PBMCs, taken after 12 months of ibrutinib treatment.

CDR3 region: CASSAVYSNQPQHF. The CDR3 nucleotides read TGTGCCAGCAGTGCCGTCTATAGCAATCAGCCCCAGCATTTT. J is TRBJ1-5 and V is TRBV6-1; D unclear. The CDR3 extends over 14 amino acids. Trimming took 4 bases from V and 0 from J, leaving 7 bases between them. The V gene's germline CDR1 is MNHNS and CDR2 SASEGT.